This TCR beta chain was found in a study of blood T cell repertoires in COVID-19. Background on the study: The United States, Italy and Spain were the sources of the acute and convalescent COVID-19 samples. PBMCs, B-cell-depleted T cells, or T cells were the source of the cDNA or gDNA that made up the material.

The Seattle site enrolled patients during active infection and followed them longitudinally. The germline CDR1 and CDR2 sequences are SGHTA and FQGNSA. The CDR3 contains 13 residues. The germline V and J ends were trimmed by 3 bases and 8 bases, with 13 bases remaining between them. The data were produced by immunoSEQ multiplex PCR, yet TCRdb's version contains in-frame clones alone and is incomplete. This sample carries roughly 400,000 clones, 70% to 90% of them seen once, and the ten largest clones take approximately 2.4%. The sequence derives from a woman aged 60-75 years with COVID-19, enrolled during active disease. Sequenced: peripheral blood. The rearrangement joins TRBV7-2 to TRBJ1-2; possible D gene TRBD1, 5 bases. In nucleotides, the CDR3 is TGTGCCAGCAGCTTGACCAGGGTAGACGGCTACACCTTC. Amino acid sequence: CASSLTRVDGYTF.